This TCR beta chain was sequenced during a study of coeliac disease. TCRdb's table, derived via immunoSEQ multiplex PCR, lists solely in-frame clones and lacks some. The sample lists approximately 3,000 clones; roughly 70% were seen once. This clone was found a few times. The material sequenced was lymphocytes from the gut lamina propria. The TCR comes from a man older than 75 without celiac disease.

CDR3 sequence reads: CASSPRQRTSNQPQHF. CDR3 DNA: TGTGCCAGCAGCCCCAGACAGAGGACGAGCAATCAGCCCCAGCATTTT. The chain joins TRBV11-3 to TRBJ1-5; the D gene is possibly TRBD1 (5 bases). Germline CDR1 and CDR2: SGHNT and YENEEA. There are 16 residues in the CDR3. V lost 5 bases to trimming and J lost 1 base, with 15 bases between them.